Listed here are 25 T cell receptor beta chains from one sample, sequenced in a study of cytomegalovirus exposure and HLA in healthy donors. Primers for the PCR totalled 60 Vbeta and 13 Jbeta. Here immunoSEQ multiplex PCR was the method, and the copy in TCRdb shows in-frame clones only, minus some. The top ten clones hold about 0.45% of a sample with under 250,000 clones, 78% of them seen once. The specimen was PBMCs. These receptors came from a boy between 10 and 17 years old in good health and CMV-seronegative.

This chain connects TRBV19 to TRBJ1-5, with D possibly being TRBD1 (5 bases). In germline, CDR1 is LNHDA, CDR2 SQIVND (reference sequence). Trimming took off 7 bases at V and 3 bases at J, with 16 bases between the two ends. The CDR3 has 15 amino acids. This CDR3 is CASNPQPGFNQPQHF. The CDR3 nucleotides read TGTGCCAGTAACCCGCAGCCAGGGTTCAATCAGCCCCAGCATTTT.

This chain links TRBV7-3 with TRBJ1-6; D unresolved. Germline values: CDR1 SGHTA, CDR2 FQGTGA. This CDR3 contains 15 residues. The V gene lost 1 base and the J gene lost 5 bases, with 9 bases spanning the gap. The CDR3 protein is CASSLRPTNNSPLHF. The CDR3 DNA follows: TGTGCCAGCAGCTTAAGGCCGACTAATAATTCACCCCTCCACTTT.

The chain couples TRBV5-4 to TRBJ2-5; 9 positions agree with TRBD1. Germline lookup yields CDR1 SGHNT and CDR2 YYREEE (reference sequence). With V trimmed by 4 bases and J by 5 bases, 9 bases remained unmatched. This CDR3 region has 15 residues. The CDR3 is CASSDTGGGGETQYF. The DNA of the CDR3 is TGTGCCAGCAGCGATACAGGGGGCGGTGGTGAGACCCAGTACTTC.

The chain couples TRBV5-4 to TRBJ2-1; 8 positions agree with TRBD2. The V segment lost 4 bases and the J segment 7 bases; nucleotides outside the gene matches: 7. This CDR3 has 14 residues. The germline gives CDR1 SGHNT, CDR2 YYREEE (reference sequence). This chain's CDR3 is CASSTAGTRNEQFF. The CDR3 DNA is TGTGCCAGCAGCACCGCCGGGACTAGAAATGAGCAGTTCTTC.

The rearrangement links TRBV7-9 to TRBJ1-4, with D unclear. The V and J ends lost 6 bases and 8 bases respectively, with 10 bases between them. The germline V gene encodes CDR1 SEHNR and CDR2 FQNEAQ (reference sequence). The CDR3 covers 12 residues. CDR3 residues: CASSDNWEKLFF. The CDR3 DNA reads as TGTGCCAGCAGTGATAACTGGGAAAAACTGTTTTTT.

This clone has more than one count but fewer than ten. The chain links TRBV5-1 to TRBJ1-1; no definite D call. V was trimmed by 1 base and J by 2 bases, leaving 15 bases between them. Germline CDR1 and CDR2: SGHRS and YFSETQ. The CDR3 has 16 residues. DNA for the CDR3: TGCGCCAGCAGCTTGTCGGCCTCTGGGCCCAACACTGAAGCTTTCTTT. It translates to CASSLSASGPNTEAFF.

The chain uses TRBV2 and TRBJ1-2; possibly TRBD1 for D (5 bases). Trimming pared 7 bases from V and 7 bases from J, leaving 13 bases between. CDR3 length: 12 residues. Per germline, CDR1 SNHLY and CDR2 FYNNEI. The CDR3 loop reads CASIPREGGYTF. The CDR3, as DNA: TGTGCCAGCATCCCCAGGGAGGGTGGCTACACCTTC.

DNA for the CDR3: TGTGCCAGCAGCCAAGGACGACTAGCGGGAGAAACCTCGGGAGAGCAGTACTTC. Its translation: CASSQGRLAGETSGEQYF. V gene TRBV7-9 combines with J gene TRBJ2-7; 12 bases line up with TRBD2. J gave up 7 bases and V 5 bases, and 18 bases lay outside the gene matches. The germline CDR1 and CDR2 sequences are SEHNR and FQNEAQ (reference sequence). The CDR3 contains 18 residues.

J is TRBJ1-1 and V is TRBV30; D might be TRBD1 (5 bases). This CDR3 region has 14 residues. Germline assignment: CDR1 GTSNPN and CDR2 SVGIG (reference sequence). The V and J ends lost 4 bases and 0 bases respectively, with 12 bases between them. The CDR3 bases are TGTGCCTGGAATGGGGGACTGTTGAACACTGAAGCTTTCTTT. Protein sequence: CAWNGGLLNTEAFF.

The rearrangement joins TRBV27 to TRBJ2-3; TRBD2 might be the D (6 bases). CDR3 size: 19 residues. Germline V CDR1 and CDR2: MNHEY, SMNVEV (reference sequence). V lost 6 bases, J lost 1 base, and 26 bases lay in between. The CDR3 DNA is TGTGCCAGCAGACTTCTAGCGTTAGAAGCTAACCCTCGCACAGATACGCAGTATTTT. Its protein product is CASRLLALEANPRTDTQYF.

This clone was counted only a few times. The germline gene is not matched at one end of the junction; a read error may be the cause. The CDR3 spells CASSLSPGAEAFF. In DNA form, the CDR3 reads TGTGCTAGCAGCTTAAGCCCGGGGGCTGAAGCTTTCTTT. The chain combines TRBV7-7 with TRBJ1-1; a weak D match, TRBD1 (5 bases). Germline assignment: CDR1 SSHAT and CDR2 FNYEAQ (reference sequence). This CDR3 has 13 amino acids.

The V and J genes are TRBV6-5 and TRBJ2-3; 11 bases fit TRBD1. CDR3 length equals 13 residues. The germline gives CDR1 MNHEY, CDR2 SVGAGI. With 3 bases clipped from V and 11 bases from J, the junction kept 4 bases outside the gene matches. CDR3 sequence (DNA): TGTGCCAGCAGTTATATGGGACAGGGGGGGCAGTATTTT. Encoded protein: CASSYMGQGGQYF.

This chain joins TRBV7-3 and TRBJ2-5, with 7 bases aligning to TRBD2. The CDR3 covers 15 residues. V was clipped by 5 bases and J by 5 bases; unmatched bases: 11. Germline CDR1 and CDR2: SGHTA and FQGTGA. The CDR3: CASSTELASGETQYF. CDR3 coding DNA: TGTGCCAGCAGCACCGAACTAGCGTCTGGGGAGACCCAGTACTTC.

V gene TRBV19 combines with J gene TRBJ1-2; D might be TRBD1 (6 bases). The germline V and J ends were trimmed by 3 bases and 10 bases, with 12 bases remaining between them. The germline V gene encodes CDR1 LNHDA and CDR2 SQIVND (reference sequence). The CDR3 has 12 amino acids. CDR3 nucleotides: TGTGCCAGTAGTATGGTGCAGGGGCCCTACACCTTC. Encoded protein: CASSMVQGPYTF.

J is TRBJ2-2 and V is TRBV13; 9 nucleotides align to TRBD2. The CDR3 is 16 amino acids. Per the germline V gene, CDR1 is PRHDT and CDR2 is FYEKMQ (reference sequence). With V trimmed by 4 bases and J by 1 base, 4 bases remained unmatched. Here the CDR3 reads CASSYSGGQNTGELFF. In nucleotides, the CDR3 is TGTGCCAGCAGCTACAGCGGGGGGCAGAACACCGGGGAGCTGTTTTTT. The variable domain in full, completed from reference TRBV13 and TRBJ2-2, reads AAGVIQSPRHLIKEKRETATLKCYPIPRHDTVYWYQQGPGQDPQFLISFYEKMQSDKGSIPDRFSAQQFSDYHSELNMSSLELGDSALYFCASSYSGGQNTGELFFGEGSRLTVL.

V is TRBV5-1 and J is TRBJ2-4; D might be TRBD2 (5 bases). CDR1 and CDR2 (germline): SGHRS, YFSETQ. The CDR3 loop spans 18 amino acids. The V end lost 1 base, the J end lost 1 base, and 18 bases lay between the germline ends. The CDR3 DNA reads TGCGCCAGCAGCTTGAGTGACACGACCACGGGGGCCAAAAACATTCAGTACTTC. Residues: CASSLSDTTTGAKNIQYF.

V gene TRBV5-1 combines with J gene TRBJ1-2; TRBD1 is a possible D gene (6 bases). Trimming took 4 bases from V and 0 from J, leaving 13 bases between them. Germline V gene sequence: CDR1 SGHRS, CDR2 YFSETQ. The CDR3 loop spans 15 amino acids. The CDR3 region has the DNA TGCGCCAGCAGCATGTTACAGGGCTCTAACTATGGCTACACCTTC. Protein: CASSMLQGSNYGYTF.

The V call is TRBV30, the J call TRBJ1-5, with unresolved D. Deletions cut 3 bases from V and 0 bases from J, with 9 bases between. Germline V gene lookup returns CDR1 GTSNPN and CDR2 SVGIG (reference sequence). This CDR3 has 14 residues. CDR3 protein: CAWSSGLSNQPQHF. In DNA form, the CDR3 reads TGTGCCTGGAGCTCCGGACTTAGCAATCAGCCCCAGCATTTT.

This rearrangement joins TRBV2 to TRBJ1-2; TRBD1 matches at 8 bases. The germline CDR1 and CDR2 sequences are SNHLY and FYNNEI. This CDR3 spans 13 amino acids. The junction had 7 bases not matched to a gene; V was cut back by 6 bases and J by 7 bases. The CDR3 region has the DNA TGTGCCAGCAGCTTCGACAGGGGAACTGGCTACACCTTC. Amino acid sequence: CASSFDRGTGYTF. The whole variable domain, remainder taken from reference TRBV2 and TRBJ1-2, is EPEVTQTPSHQVTQMGQEVILRCVPISNHLYFYWYRQILGQKVEFLVSFYNNEISEKSEIFDDQFSVERPDGSNFTLKIRSTKLEDSAMYFCASSFDRGTGYTFGSGTRLTVV.

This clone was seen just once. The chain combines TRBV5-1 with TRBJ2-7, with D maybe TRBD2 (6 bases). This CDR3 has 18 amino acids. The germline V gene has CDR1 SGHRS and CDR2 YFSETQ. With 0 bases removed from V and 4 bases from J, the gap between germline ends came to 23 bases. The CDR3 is CASSLGLVVFRGSYEQYF. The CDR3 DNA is TGCGCCAGCAGCTTGGGACTAGTCGTTTTCCGGGGATCATACGAGCAGTACTTC.

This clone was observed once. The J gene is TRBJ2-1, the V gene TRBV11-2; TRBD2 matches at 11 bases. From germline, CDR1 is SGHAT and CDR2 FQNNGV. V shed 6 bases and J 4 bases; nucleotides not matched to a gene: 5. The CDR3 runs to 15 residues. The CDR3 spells CASRTGLAVYNEQFF. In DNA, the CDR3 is TGTGCCAGCAGGACGGGACTAGCGGTGTACAATGAGCAGTTCTTC.

The CDR3 sequence is CAWSAGAFF. CDR3 DNA: TGTGCCTGGTCAGCAGGAGCTTTCTTT. The V and J genes are TRBV30 and TRBJ1-1; D not resolved. Trimming removed 5 bases at V and 10 bases at J, with 8 bases between. Germline CDR1 reads GTSNPN; CDR2 reads SVGIG (reference sequence). This CDR3 region has 9 residues.

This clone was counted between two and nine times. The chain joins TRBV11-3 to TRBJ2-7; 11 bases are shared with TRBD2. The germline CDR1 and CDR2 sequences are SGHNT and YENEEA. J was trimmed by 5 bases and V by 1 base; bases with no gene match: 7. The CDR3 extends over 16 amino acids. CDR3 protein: CASSLGLAGGVHEQYF. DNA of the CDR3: TGTGCCAGCAGCTTAGGGCTAGCGGGAGGAGTCCACGAGCAGTACTTC. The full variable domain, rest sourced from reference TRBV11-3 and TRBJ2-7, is EAGVVQSPRYKIIEKKQPVAFWCNPISGHNTLYWYLQNLGQGPELLIRYENEEAVDDSQLPKDRFSAERLKGVDSTLKIQPAELGDSAVYLCASSLGLAGGVHEQYFGPGTRLTVT.

The CDR3 loop reads CASSDYGGGTNEQFF. The CDR3 nucleotides read TGTGCCAGCAGCGACTACGGGGGGGGCACGAATGAGCAGTTCTTC. The genes are TRBV6-6 and TRBJ2-1; 8 bases align to TRBD2. V lost 6 bases and J lost 7; bases outside the gene matches: 11. The CDR3 covers 15 residues. Germline CDR1 MNHNY, CDR2 SVGAGI (reference sequence).

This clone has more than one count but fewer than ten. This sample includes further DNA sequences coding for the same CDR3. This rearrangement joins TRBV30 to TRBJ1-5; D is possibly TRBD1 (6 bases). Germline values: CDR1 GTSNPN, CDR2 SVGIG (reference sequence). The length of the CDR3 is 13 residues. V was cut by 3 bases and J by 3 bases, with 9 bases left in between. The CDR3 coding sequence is TGTGCCTGGAGCAGGGGACCCAATCAGCCCCAGCATTTT. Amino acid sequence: CAWSRGPNQPQHF.